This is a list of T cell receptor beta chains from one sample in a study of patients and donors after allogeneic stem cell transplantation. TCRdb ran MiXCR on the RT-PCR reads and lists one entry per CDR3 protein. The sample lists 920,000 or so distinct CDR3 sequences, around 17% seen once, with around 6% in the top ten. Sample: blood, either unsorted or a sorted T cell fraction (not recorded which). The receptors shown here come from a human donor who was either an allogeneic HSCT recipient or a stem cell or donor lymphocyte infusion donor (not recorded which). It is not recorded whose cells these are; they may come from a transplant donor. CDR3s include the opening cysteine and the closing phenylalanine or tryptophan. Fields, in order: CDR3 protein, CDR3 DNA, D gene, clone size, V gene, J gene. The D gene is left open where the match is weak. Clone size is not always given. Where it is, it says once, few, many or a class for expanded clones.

CAISETTGPADTQYF,TGTGCCATCAGTGAAACCACAGGGCCCGCAGATACGCAGTATTTT,NA,NA,TRBV10-3,TRBJ2-3
CSVAMPKGNIQYF,TGCAGCGTCGCGATGCCCAAGGGTAACATTCAGTACTTC,NA,few,TRBV29-1,TRBJ2-4
CATSGGQGNTEAFF,TGTGCCACCAGTGGGGGACAGGGGAACACTGAAGCTTTCTTT,TRBD1,NA,TRBV24-1,TRBJ1-1
CASGGTSIGYTF,TGCGCCTCGGGCGGTACATCCATTGGCTACACCTTC,NA,few,TRBV4-3,TRBJ1-2
CAISDRQGFYGYTF,TGTGCCATCAGTGACCGACAGGGGTTCTATGGCTACACCTTC,TRBD1,many,TRBV10-3,TRBJ1-2
CASSLDPLGPLTREQYF,TGTGCCAGCAGCTTAGACCCCCTGGGACCCCTAACTAGGGAGCAGTACTTC,NA,NA,TRBV7-8,TRBJ2-7
CASSAQYRGLLSGANVLTF,TGTGCCAGCAGCGCGCAATACAGGGGGCTCCTTTCTGGGGCCAACGTCCTGACTTTC,NA,few,TRBV21-1,TRBJ2-6
CACPGGAGNSNQPQHF,TGTGCCTGCCCTGGAGGGGCAGGGAATAGCAATCAGCCCCAGCATTTT,NA,few,TRBV3-1,TRBJ1-5
CASSSAGTGTEAFF,TGCGCCAGCAGCTCCGCGGGGACAGGCACTGAAGCTTTCTTT,TRBD1,few,TRBV5-1,TRBJ1-1
CASSQLTSGDNEQFF,TGTGCTAGCAGCCAACTGACTAGCGGGGACAATGAGCAGTTCTTC,TRBD2,few,TRBV7-7,TRBJ2-1
CASSMSSGRWNEQYF,TGCGCCAGCAGCATGTCTAGCGGGAGATGGAACGAGCAGTACTTC,TRBD2,many,TRBV5-1,TRBJ2-7
CASRGGGNTIYF,TGTGCCAGCAGGGGTGGGGGAAACACCATATATTTT,NA,few,TRBV28,TRBJ1-3
CASSLTFSSYEQYF,TGTGCCAGCAGCTTGACATTCAGCTCCTACGAGCAGTACTTC,NA,few,TRBV5-5,TRBJ2-7
CASSVVRGETQYF,TGTGCCAGCAGTGTCGTTAGGGGAGAGACCCAGTACTTC,NA,few,TRBV28,TRBJ2-5
CASSTQGRSYEQYF,TGTGCCAGCAGCACACAGGGGCGCTCCTACGAGCAGTACTTC,TRBD1,NA,TRBV6-1,TRBJ2-7
CAIHPGGTYNEQFF,TGTGCCATTCACCCGGGGGGCACTTACAATGAGCAGTTCTTC,NA,NA,TRBV10-3,TRBJ2-1
CASSLVVTGDADTQYF,TGTGCCAGCAGCTTAGTTGTGACAGGGGATGCAGATACGCAGTATTTT,TRBD1,NA,TRBV11-3,TRBJ2-3
CASSQGRGRMNIQYF,TGTGCCAGCAGCCAAGGCCGCGGACGGATGAACATTCAGTACTTC,NA,NA,TRBV3-1,TRBJ2-4
CASSRDRVRTGELFF,TGTGCCAGCAGCCGGGACAGGGTTCGAACCGGGGAGCTGTTTTTT,TRBD1,NA,TRBV3-1,TRBJ2-2
CASSQDGIRGQRDEQYF,TGCGCCAGCAGCCAAGATGGAATCAGGGGGCAGAGGGACGAGCAGTACTTC,TRBD1,NA,TRBV4-1,TRBJ2-7
CASSSPGLPKYF,TGTGCCAGCAGCTCTCCGGGACTACCGAAGTACTTC,TRBD2,NA,TRBV7-9,TRBJ2-7
CASSRGGHYGYTF,TGTGCCAGCAGTCGAGGGGGGCACTATGGCTACACCTTC,NA,few,TRBV25-1,TRBJ1-2
CASSLGGSVYEQYF,TGTGCCAGCAGCTTAGGAGGGAGTGTCTACGAGCAGTACTTC,NA,many,TRBV11-2,TRBJ2-7
CASSYIRGQNTGELFF,TGTGCCAGCAGTTACATCAGGGGTCAGAACACCGGGGAGCTGTTTTTT,NA,NA,TRBV6-5,TRBJ2-2
CASSPDPWDTRGNTIYF,TGCGCCAGCAGCCCGGACCCTTGGGATACGCGGGGAAACACCATATATTTT,NA,NA,TRBV5-1,TRBJ1-3
CASSYRRGGYTF,TGTGCCAGCAGTTATAGGAGGGGAGGCTACACCTTC,NA,NA,TRBV12-3/TRBV12-4,TRBJ1-2
CASRRGEGGSSYNEQFF,TGTGCCAGCCGCAGGGGTGAGGGAGGCAGCTCCTACAATGAGCAGTTCTTC,NA,NA,TRBV6-1,TRBJ2-1
CSARRDRGEQYF,TGCAGTGCTAGGAGGGACAGGGGCGAGCAGTACTTC,TRBD1,few,TRBV20-1,TRBJ2-7
CASSLLGRNEQFF,TGTGCCAGCAGCTTATTGGGACGTAATGAGCAGTTCTTC,NA,many,TRBV11-2,TRBJ2-1
CSVLQGKGPQHF,TGCAGCGTTCTACAGGGTAAGGGGCCCCAGCATTTT,NA,few,TRBV29-1,TRBJ1-5
CSALSGAYNEQFF,TGCAGTGCCCTTTCTGGGGCGTACAATGAGCAGTTCTTC,NA,few,TRBV20-1,TRBJ2-1
CASRRGASLTNEQYF,TGTGCCAGCAGGAGGGGGGCCAGTCTTACAAACGAGCAGTACTTC,NA,NA,TRBV7-2,TRBJ2-7
CASSPRTSGIYEQYF,TGTGCCAGCAGTCCAAGGACTAGCGGAATATACGAGCAGTACTTC,TRBD2,NA,TRBV28,TRBJ2-7
CASRDGQGRGEQYF,TGTGCCAGCAGGGACGGACAGGGGAGAGGGGAGCAGTACTTC,TRBD1,few,TRBV6-1,TRBJ2-7
CSARDRTALGYEQYF,TGCAGTGCTAGAGATCGGACAGCACTTGGCTACGAGCAGTACTTC,NA,NA,TRBV20-1,TRBJ2-7
CSVEDGGYGYTF,TGCAGCGTTGAAGATGGGGGTTATGGCTACACCTTC,NA,few,TRBV29-1,TRBJ1-2
CASGSWGYTF,TGTGCCAGCGGGAGTTGGGGCTACACCTTC,NA,NA,TRBV28,TRBJ1-2
CASSLLLAGGHETQYF,TGTGCCAGCAGTTTATTGCTAGCGGGGGGACACGAGACCCAGTACTTC,TRBD2,many,TRBV12-3/TRBV12-4,TRBJ2-5
CASSLGLALNTEAFF,TGCGCCAGCAGCTTGGGTCTAGCCTTGAACACTGAAGCTTTCTTT,NA,few,TRBV5-1,TRBJ1-1
CASSLATNYEQYF,TGTGCCAGCAGCTTAGCTACAAACTACGAGCAGTACTTC,NA,NA,TRBV11-1,TRBJ2-7
CASSPSEVANTGELFF,TGTGCCAGCTCACCCTCAGAGGTGGCGAACACCGGGGAGCTGTTTTTT,NA,few,TRBV18,TRBJ2-2
CASSYSLGGGAKNEQFF,TGTGCCAGCAGTTACTCATTAGGCGGGGGGGCTAAAAATGAGCAGTTCTTC,TRBD2,NA,TRBV6-2/TRBV6-3,TRBJ2-1